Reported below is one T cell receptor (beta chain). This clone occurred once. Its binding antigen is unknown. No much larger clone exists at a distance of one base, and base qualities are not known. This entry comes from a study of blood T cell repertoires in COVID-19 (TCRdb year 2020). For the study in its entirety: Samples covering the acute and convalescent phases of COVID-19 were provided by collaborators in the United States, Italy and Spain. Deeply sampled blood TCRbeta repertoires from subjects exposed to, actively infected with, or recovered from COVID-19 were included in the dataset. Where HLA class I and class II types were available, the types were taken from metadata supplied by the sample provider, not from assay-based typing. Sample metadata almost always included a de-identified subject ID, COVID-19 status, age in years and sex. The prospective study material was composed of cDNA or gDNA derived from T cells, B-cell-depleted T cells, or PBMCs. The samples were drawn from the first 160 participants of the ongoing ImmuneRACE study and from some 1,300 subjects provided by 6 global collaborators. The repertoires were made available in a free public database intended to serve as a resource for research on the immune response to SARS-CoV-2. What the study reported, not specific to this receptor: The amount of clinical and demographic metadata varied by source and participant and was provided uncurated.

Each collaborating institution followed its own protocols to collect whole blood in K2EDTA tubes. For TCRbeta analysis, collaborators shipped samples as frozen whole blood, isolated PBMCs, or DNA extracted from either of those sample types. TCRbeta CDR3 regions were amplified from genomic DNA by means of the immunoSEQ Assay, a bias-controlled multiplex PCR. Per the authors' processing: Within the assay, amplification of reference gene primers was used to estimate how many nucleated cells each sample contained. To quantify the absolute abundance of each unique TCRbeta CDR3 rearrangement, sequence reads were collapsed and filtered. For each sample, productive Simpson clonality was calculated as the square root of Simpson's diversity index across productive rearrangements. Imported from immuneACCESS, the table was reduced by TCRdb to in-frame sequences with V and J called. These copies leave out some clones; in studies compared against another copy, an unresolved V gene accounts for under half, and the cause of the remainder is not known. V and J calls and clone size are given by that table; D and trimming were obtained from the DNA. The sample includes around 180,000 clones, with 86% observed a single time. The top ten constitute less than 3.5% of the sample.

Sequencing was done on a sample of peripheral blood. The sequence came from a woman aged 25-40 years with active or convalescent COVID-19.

The CDR3 sequence is CATSDLKTDRTDTQYF. The nucleotides are TGTGCCACCAGTGATTTGAAGACAGACCGCACAGATACGCAGTATTTT. Recombination linked TRBV24-1 to TRBJ2-3; perhaps TRBD1 is the D gene, with 5 bases matching. The CDR3, from cysteine to phenylalanine, totals 16 residues. Solely the CDR3 DNA is kept, with 48 bases framed from the first base. V is cut by 0 bases and J by 1 base, and the space between the germline ends is 10 bases. Reading the germline V gene gives CDR1 KGHDR and CDR2 SFDVKD.